This T cell receptor (beta chain) stems from a study of OX40 agonist ivuxolimab in advanced cancers. Study as a whole: Of mixed ages from about 23 to 90 and averaging about 60 years, the group was more than 65% male.

This CDR3 spans 14 amino acids. Germline loops: CDR1 LNHDA, CDR2 SQIVND (reference sequence). Trimming at V came to 9 bases and at J to 3 bases, leaving 8 bases not matched to a gene. Generated by immunoSEQ multiplex PCR, the TCRdb table keeps only in-frame clones and is missing some. Altogether around 67,000 clones are present, just over 90% being singletons, with the ten largest covering around 2.3%. The sequences come from CD4+ or CD8+ T cells sorted from blood, collected in a trial of the OX40 agonist ivuxolimab. V gene TRBV19 combines with J gene TRBJ1-5; 7 bases match TRBD1. This receptor was obtained from an adult with an advanced solid tumor such as melanoma, head and neck, liver or kidney cancer. The CDR3 region is CASQPGQNNQPQHF. The DNA of the CDR3 is TGTGCCAGCCAACCGGGACAGAACAATCAGCCCCAGCATTTT.